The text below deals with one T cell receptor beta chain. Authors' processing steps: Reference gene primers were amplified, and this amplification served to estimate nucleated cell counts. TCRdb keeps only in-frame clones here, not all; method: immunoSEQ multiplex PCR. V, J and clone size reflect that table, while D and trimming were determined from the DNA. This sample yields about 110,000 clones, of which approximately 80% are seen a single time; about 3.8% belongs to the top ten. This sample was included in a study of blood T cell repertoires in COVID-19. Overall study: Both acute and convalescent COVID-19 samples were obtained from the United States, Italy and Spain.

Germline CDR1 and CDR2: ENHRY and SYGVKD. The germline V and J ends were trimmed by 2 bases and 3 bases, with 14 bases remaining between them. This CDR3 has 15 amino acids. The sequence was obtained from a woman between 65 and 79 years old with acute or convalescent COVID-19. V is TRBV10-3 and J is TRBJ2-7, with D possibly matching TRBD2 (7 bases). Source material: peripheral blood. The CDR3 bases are TGTGCCATCAGTGAGGTAGCAGGGGAGGGCTACGAGCAGTACTTC. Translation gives CAISEVAGEGYEQYF.